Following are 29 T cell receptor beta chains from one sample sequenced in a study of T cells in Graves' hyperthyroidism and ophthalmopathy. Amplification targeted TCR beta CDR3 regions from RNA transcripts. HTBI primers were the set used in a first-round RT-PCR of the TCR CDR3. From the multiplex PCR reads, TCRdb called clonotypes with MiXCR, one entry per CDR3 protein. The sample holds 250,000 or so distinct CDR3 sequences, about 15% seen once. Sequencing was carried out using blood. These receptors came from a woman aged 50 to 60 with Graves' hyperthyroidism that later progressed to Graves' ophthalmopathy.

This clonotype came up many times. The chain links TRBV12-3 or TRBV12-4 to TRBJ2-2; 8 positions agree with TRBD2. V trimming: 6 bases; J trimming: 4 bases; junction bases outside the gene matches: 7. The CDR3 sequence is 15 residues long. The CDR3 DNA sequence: TGTGCCAGCAGATATAGCGGGGCCCGCACCGGGGAGCTGTTTTTT. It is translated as CASRYSGARTGELFF.

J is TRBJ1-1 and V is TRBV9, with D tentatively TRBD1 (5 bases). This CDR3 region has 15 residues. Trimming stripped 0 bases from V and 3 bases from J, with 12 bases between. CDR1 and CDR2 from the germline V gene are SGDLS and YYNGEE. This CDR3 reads CASSVGQLTDTEAFF. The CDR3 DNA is TGTGCCAGCAGCGTAGGACAGTTAACGGACACTGAAGCTTTCTTT.

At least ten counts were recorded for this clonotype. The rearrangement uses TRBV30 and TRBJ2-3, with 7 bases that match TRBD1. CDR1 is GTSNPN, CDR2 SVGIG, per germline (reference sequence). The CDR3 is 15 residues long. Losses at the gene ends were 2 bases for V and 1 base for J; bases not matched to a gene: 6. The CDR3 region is CAWSPLGTGTDTQYF. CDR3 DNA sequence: TGTGCCTGGAGTCCCCTAGGGACAGGCACAGATACGCAGTATTTT.

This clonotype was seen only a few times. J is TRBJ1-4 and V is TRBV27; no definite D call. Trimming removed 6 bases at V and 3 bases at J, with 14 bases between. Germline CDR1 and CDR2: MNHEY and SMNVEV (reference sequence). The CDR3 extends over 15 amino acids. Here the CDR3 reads CASSSRGSSNEKLFF. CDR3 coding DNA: TGTGCCAGCAGCTCCCGGGGTTCTTCTAATGAAAAACTGTTTTTT.

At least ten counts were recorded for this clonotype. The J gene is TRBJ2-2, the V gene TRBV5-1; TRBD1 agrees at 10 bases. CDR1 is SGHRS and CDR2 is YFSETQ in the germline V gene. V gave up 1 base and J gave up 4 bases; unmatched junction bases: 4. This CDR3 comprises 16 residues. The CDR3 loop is CASSLRGTGVTGELFF. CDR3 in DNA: TGCGCCAGCAGCTTGAGAGGGACAGGGGTCACCGGGGAGCTGTTTTTT.

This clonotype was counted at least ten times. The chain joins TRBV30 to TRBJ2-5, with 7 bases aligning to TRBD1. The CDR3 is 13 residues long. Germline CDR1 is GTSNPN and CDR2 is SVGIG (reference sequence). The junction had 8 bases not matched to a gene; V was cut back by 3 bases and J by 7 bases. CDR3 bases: TGTGCCTGGAGCGACAGGGTGCAGGGGACCCAGTACTTC. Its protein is CAWSDRVQGTQYF.

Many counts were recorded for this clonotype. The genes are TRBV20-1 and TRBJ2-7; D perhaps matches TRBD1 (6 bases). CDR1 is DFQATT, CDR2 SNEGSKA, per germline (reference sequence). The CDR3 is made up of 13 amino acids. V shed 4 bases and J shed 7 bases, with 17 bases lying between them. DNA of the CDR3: TGCAGTGCTACGGACAGAACCGAGGGAGAGCAGTACTTC. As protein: CSATDRTEGEQYF.

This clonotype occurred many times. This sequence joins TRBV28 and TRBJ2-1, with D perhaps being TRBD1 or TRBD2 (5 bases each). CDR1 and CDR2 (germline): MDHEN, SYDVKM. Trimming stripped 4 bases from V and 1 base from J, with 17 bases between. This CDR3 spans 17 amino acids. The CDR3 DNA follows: TGTGCCAGCAGTTCCCCCGGGGCTCCTCGGTCCTACAATGAGCAGTTCTTC. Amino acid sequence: CASSSPGAPRSYNEQFF.

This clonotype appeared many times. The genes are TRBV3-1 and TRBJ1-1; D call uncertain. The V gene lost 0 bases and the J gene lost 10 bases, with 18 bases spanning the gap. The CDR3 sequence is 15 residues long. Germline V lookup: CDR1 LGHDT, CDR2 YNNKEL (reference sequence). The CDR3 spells CASSQEDDGKAGAFF. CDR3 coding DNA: TGTGCCAGCAGCCAAGAAGATGACGGAAAAGCGGGAGCTTTCTTT.

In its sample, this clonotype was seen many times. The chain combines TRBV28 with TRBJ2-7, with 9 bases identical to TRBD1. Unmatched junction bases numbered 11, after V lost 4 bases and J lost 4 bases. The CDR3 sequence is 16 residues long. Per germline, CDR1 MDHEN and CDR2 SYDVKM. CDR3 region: CASSSLSPGQGYEQYF. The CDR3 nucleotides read TGTGCCAGCAGTTCACTCTCCCCGGGACAGGGATACGAGCAGTACTTC.

Written as DNA, the CDR3 is TGTGCCAGCAGCCCCTCAGGGGTTCAGGGGAACTATGGCTACACCTTC. As protein: CASSPSGVQGNYGYTF. This sequence joins TRBV9 and TRBJ1-2; D might be TRBD1 (6 bases). Looked up from germline, CDR1 is SGDLS and CDR2 is YYNGEE. V lost 4 bases and J lost 2, with 18 bases in between. This CDR3 region has 16 residues.

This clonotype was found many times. The CDR3 here is CASRRGETQYF. The CDR3 DNA reads TGTGCCAGCAGAAGGGGGGAGACCCAGTACTTC. The V call is TRBV12-3 or TRBV12-4, the J call TRBJ2-5; a possible D gene is TRBD1 (6 bases). This CDR3 region has 11 residues. With 6 bases removed from V and 5 bases from J, the gap between germline ends came to 7 bases.

The CDR3 is CATQAGSEREKEYEQYF. The CDR3 nucleotides are TGTGCCACTCAGGCTGGGAGTGAGCGGGAGAAGGAGTACGAGCAGTACTTC. The rearrangement links TRBV11-3 to TRBJ2-7, with 8 bases aligning to TRBD2. The trim removed 10 bases at V and 4 bases at J, leaving 21 bases unmatched. This CDR3 has 17 residues. Per the germline V gene, CDR1 is SGHNT and CDR2 is YENEEA. Looking up the rest from reference TRBV11-3 and TRBJ2-7 gives the full variable domain: EAGVVQSPRYKIIEKKQPVAFWCNPISGHNTLYWYLQNLGQGPELLIRYENEEAVDDSQLPKDRFSAERLKGVDSTLKIQPAELGDSAVYLCATQAGSEREKEYEQYFGPGTRLTVT.

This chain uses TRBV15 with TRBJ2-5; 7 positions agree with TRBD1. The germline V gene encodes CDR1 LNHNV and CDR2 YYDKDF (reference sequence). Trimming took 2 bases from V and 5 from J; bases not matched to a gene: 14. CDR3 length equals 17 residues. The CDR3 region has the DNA TGTGCCACCAGCAGAAGGGGGACAGCGAGGAGTATGGAGACCCAGTACTTC. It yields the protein CATSRRGTARSMETQYF.

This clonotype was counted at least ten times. The CDR3 DNA sequence: TGTGCCAGCAGTGAAGCAGGGGGGGGGACTAGCGGGGACTACGAGCAGTACTTC. Amino acids: CASSEAGGGTSGDYEQYF. The J gene is TRBJ2-7, the V gene TRBV2; TRBD2 aligns across 13 bases. The V gene's germline CDR1 is SNHLY and CDR2 FYNNEI. V trimming: 0 bases; J trimming: 3 bases; junction bases outside the gene matches: 8. CDR3 length equals 18 residues.

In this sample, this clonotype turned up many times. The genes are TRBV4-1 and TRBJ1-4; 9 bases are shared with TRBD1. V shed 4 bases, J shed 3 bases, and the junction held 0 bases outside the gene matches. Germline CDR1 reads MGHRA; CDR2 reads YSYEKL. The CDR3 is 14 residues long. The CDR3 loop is CASSRQGANEKLFF. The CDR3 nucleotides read TGCGCCAGCAGCCGACAGGGGGCTAATGAAAAACTGTTTTTT.

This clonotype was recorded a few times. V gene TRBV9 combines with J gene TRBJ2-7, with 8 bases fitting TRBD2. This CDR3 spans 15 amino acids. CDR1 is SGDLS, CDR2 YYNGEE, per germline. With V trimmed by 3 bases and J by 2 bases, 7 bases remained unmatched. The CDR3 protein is CASSASTGLAYEQYF. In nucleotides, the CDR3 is TGTGCCAGCAGCGCGTCCACGGGACTAGCCTACGAGCAGTACTTC.

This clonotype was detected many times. In nucleotides, the CDR3 is TGTGCCAGCAGCAGGGGTAGCGGGGGTTCAGATACGCAGTATTTT. Residues: CASSRGSGGSDTQYF. The chain has TRBV11-3 and TRBJ2-3; 9 bases agree with TRBD2. The CDR3 has 15 residues. The germline gives CDR1 SGHNT, CDR2 YENEEA. V lost 5 bases, J lost 4 bases, and 7 bases stayed unmatched.

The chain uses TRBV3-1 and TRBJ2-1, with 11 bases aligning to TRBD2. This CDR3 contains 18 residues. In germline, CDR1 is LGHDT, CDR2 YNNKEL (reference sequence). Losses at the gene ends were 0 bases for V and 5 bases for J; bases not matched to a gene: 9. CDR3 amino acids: CASSQDGLAGGTNNEQFF. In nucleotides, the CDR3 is TGTGCCAGCAGCCAAGATGGGCTAGCGGGAGGAACAAACAATGAGCAGTTCTTC.

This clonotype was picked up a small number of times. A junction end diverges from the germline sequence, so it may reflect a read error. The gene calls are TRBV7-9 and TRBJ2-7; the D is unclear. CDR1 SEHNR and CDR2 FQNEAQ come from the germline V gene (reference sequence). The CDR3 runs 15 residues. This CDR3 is CASSSRRTSSYKQYF. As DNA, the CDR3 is TGTGCCAGCAGCTCCCGCCGCACAAGCTCCTACAAGCAGTACTTC.

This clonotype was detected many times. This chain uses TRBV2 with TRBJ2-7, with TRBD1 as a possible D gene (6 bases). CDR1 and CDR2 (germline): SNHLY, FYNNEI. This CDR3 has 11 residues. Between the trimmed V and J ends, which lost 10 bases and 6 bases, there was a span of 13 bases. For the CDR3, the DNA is TGTGCCAAGCTGTTCAGGGGCGAGCAGTACTTC. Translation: CAKLFRGEQYF.

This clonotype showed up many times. CDR3 in DNA: TGCAGTGCTTCGAATCCGGCAGATACGCAGTATTTT. Amino acid sequence: CSASNPADTQYF. The gene calls are TRBV20-1 and TRBJ2-3; no definite D call. The V gene lost 5 bases and the J gene lost 4 bases, with 10 bases spanning the gap. Germline V gives CDR1 DFQATT, CDR2 SNEGSKA (reference sequence). This CDR3 is built from 12 residues.

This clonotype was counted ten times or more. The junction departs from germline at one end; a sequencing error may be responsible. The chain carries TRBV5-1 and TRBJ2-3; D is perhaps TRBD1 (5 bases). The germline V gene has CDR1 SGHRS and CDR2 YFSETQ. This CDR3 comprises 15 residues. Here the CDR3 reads CASNLSGYSTDTQYF. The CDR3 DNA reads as TGCGCCAGCAACTTGTCAGGGTACTCCACAGATACGCAGTATTTT.

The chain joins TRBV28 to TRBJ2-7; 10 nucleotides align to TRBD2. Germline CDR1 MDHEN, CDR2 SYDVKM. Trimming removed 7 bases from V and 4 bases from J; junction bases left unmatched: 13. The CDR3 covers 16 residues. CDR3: CASNPFRASGGYEQYF. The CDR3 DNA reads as TGTGCCAGCAATCCATTCCGGGCTAGCGGGGGTTACGAGCAGTACTTC.

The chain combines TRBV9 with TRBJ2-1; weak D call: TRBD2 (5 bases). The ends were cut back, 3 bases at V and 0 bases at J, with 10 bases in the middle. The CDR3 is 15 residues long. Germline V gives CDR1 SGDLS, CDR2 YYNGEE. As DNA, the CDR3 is TGTGCCAGCAGCGAAGGGAGTATCTCCTACAATGAGCAGTTCTTC. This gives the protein CASSEGSISYNEQFF.

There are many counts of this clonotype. This CDR3 is CASSPRPDGELFF. As DNA, the CDR3 is TGTGCCAGCAGCCCACGACCTGACGGGGAGCTGTTTTTT. The chain uses TRBV7-3 and TRBJ2-2; D uncertain. Between the trimmed V and J ends, which lost 5 bases and 7 bases, there was a span of 11 bases. The CDR3 totals 13 residues. Germline values: CDR1 SGHTA, CDR2 FQGTGA.

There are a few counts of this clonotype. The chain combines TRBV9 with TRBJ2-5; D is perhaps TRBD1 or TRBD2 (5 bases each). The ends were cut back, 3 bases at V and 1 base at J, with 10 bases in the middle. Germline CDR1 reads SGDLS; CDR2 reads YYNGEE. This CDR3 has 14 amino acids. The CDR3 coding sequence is TGTGCCAGCAGCGGGGACGGATCCCAAGAGACCCAGTACTTC. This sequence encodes CASSGDGSQETQYF.

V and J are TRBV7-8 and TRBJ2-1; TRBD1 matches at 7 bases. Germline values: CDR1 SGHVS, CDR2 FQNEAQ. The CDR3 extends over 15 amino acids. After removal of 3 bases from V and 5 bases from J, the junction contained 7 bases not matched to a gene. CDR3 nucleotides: TGTGCCAGCAGCTTTCCCGGGGACAGCCACAATGAGCAGTTCTTC. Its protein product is CASSFPGDSHNEQFF.

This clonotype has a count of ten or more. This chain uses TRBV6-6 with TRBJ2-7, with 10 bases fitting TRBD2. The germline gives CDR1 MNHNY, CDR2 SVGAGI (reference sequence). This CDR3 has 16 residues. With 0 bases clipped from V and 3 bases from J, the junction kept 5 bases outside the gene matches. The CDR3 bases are TGTGCCAGCAGTTACTCCCTAGCGGGAGCCCGCTACGAGCAGTACTTC. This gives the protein CASSYSLAGARYEQYF.